This TCR beta chain was identified in a study of T cells after yellow fever vaccination. About the research overall: Preparing low-cell-number fractions relied on SMART-Seq v4 Ultra Low Input. Study observations and caveats: Abundant clonotypes from the bulk population could get into FACS-sorted repertoires as contaminants.

This clonotype was seen a handful of times. Its antigen is as yet unknown. The CDR3 has 13 residues. Trimming removed 5 bases at V and 6 bases at J, with 12 bases between. Germline lookup yields CDR1 KGHSH and CDR2 LQKENI. Synthesis of TCR cDNA relied on 5'RACE template switching, which attached a universal primer site and UMIs. One entry per CDR3 protein results from TCRdb running MiXCR on the 5' RACE reads. Among over 250,000 distinct CDR3 sequences listed, over 4% were seen once. The sequence was obtained from a young man who received the YFV17D yellow fever vaccine. The chain has TRBV18 and TRBJ2-3; D is unclear. The source was PBMCs, collected 5 days after the yellow fever booster vaccination. This CDR3 is CASSAVEWDTQYF. The CDR3 region has the DNA TGTGCCAGCTCAGCGGTGGAGTGGGATACGCAGTATTTT.